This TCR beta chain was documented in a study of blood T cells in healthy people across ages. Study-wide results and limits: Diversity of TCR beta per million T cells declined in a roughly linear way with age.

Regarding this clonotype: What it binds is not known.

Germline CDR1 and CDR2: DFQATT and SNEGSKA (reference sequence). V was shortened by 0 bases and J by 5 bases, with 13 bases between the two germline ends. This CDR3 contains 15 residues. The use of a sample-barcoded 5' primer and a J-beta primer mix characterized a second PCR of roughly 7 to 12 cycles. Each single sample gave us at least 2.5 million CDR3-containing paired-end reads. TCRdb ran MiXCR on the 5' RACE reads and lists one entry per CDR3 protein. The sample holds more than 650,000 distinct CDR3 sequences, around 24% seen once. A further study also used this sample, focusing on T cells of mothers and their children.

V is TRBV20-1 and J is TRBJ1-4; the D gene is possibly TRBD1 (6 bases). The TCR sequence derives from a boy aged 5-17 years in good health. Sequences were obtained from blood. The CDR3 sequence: CSARDDRDTNEKLFF. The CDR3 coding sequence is TGCAGTGCTAGAGACGACCGGGACACAAATGAAAAACTGTTTTTT.